What follows are 4 T cell receptor beta chains derived from one specimen sequenced in a study of T cell responses to AZD1222 COVID-19 vaccine. Sequenced by immunoSEQ multiplex PCR; TCRdb stores in-frame clones only, minus some. The table includes 90,000 to 120,000 clones, 70% to 90% detected once. This material consisted of peripheral blood, taken 28 days after the second AZD1222 dose. These receptors were taken from an adult who received the AZD1222 COVID-19 vaccine.

The chain uses TRBV7-6 and TRBJ2-6; D unclear. This CDR3 is built from 15 residues. Germline CDR1 and CDR2: SGHVS and FNYEAQ. V lost 5 bases, J lost 3 bases, and 11 bases lay in between. The CDR3 region is CASSHGFSGANVLTF. The CDR3 coding sequence is TGTGCCAGCAGCCATGGATTTAGTGGGGCCAACGTCCTGACTTTC.

The chain combines TRBV7-2 with TRBJ2-1, with 13 bases fitting TRBD2. The J segment lost 1 base and the V segment lost 5 bases, leaving 5 bases of the junction unmatched. Germline CDR1 and CDR2: SGHTA and FQGNSA. This CDR3 region has 17 residues. CDR3 DNA sequence: TGTGCCAGCAGCCGGACTAGCGGGGGCCTTTCCTACAATGAGCAGTTCTTC. The encoded protein is CASSRTSGGLSYNEQFF.

This clone is a singleton in its sample. This chain connects TRBV19 to TRBJ2-7; D not certain. Germline V gene data show CDR1 as LNHDA and CDR2 as SQIVND (reference sequence). V gave up 4 bases and J gave up 3 bases, with 10 bases separating them. This CDR3 region has 13 residues. The CDR3 bases are TGTGCCAGTAGTAAAACATCCATCTACGAGCAGTACTTC. This sequence encodes CASSKTSIYEQYF.

This clone was found once. The same CDR3 is also encoded by other DNA sequences in this sample. The chain uses TRBV20-1 and TRBJ1-2; D call uncertain. The CDR3 loop spans 11 amino acids. Germline CDR1 DFQATT, CDR2 SNEGSKA (reference sequence). Trimming pared 3 bases from V and 3 bases from J, leaving 5 bases between. CDR3: CSASGDYGYTF. The CDR3 bases are TGCAGTGCTAGTGGGGACTATGGCTACACCTTC.